The present entry profiles one T cell receptor (beta chain) with its context. The entry originates in a study of blood T cell repertoires in COVID-19. Overall study: COVID-19 samples from acute and convalescent phases originated in the United States, Italy and Spain.

V was pared by 6 bases and J by 1 base, with 13 bases between. Germline CDR1 reads MNHEY; CDR2 reads SVGAGI. This CDR3 region has 15 residues. Original analysis: Amplification from reference gene primers served as the basis for estimated nucleated cell counts. Method: immunoSEQ multiplex PCR; TCRdb's copy keeps in-frame clones and lacks some. V and J calls and clone size are copied from that table; D and trimming were computed from the DNA. The sample includes about 180,000 clones, about 83% of them seen just once. V is TRBV6-5 and J is TRBJ1-5, with unresolved D. The sequenced sample was peripheral blood. The sequence was collected from a human donor in a cohort sampled during active COVID-19. CDR3 in DNA: TGTGCCAGCAGCCCCGGCCGGGGAAGCAATCAGCCCCAGCATTTT. This sequence encodes CASSPGRGSNQPQHF.